This TCR beta chain was retrieved from a study of spatial heterogeneity in lung cancer. General study results and limits: Counts of expanded intratumoral alpha and beta TCRs tracked tumor mutation counts.

Each CDR3 protein gets one entry after TCRdb re-called the 5' RACE reads with MiXCR. The sample holds thousands of distinct CDR3 sequences; less than 8% are singletons and the top ten take approximately 11%. A word on this clonotype: Antigen unknown.

The CDR3 loop spans 14 amino acids. V shed 7 bases and J shed 1 base, with 16 bases lying between them. Germline CDR1 reads SQVTM; CDR2 reads ANQGSEA. The time point: sample taken at primary tumor resection. Without sorting, whole RNA was sequenced from tumor, nontumor lung or frozen PBMC. The rearrangement joins TRBV29-1 to TRBJ2-5; TRBD2 is a possible D gene (6 bases). The material was lung tumor tissue, obtained at surgery. The origin of this receptor is a female donor with early-stage non-small cell lung cancer. This CDR3 is CSASIREFQETQYF. The DNA of the CDR3 is TGCAGCGCCTCGATACGGGAGTTCCAAGAGACCCAGTACTTC.